A selection of T cell receptor beta chains follows, all from one sample in a study of cytomegalovirus exposure and HLA in healthy donors. Libraries were prepared by immunoSEQ multiplex PCR; TCRdb keeps only in-frame clonotypes and omits some of them. Counted here are about 74,000 clones, 94% occurring once; the ten biggest clones make up about 1.6%. Sequenced material: PBMCs. All receptors come from a man younger than 30 in good health and CMV-seropositive. CDR3s include the opening cysteine and the closing phenylalanine or tryptophan. The order of the fields is J gene, V gene, clone size, D gene, CDR3 DNA, CDR3 protein. The D gene is left open where the match is weak. Not every row has a clone size; where given, it reads once, few, many or a size class.

j_gene: TRBJ1-2; v_gene: TRBV19; abundance: .; d_gene: TRBD1; CDR3nt: TGTGCCAGTAGTCGGACAGGGGGGGCATTCTATGGCTACACCTTC; CDR3aa: CASSRTGGAFYGYTF
j_gene: TRBJ1-5; v_gene: TRBV5-5; abundance: .; d_gene: .; CDR3nt: TGTGCCAGCAGCCTCGGGCAGGGTAGCAATCAGCCCCAGCATTTT; CDR3aa: CASSLGQGSNQPQHF
j_gene: TRBJ1-2; v_gene: TRBV19; abundance: .; d_gene: .; CDR3nt: TGTGCCAGTAGTCGGTATGGCTACACCTTC; CDR3aa: CASSRYGYTF
j_gene: TRBJ2-7; v_gene: TRBV28; abundance: .; d_gene: .; CDR3nt: TGTGCCAGCAGTTTACAGGGGGAGCAGTACTTC; CDR3aa: CASSLQGEQYF
j_gene: TRBJ2-2; v_gene: TRBV4-1; abundance: .; d_gene: .; CDR3nt: TGCGCCAGCAGCCAAGGGTTCCGGGGATCGAACACCGGGGAGCTGTTTTTT; CDR3aa: CASSQGFRGSNTGELFF
j_gene: TRBJ1-3; v_gene: TRBV2; abundance: .; d_gene: TRBD1; CDR3nt: TGTGCCAGCACCCAGACAGGGATCTCTGGAAACACCATATATTTT; CDR3aa: CASTQTGISGNTIYF
j_gene: TRBJ2-1; v_gene: TRBV7-9; abundance: .; d_gene: .; CDR3nt: TGTGCCAGCAGCTTAACAGCAGATGAGCAGTTCTTC; CDR3aa: CASSLTADEQFF
j_gene: TRBJ2-5; v_gene: TRBV5-1; abundance: .; d_gene: TRBD2; CDR3nt: TGCGCCAGCAGCTTGGGGACTAGCGGGCAAGAGACCCAGTACTTC; CDR3aa: CASSLGTSGQETQYF
j_gene: TRBJ2-5; v_gene: TRBV5-6; abundance: .; d_gene: TRBD2; CDR3nt: TGTGCCAGCAGCTTCCTCCGGGGGGGCGCCCTGGAGACCCAGTACTTC; CDR3aa: CASSFLRGGALETQYF
j_gene: TRBJ2-2; v_gene: TRBV4-2; abundance: few; d_gene: .; CDR3nt: TGTGCCAGCAGCCAAGATTTCGGGTCTACCGGGGAGCTGTTTTTT; CDR3aa: CASSQDFGSTGELFF
j_gene: TRBJ2-1; v_gene: TRBV6-5; abundance: .; d_gene: TRBD1; CDR3nt: TGTGCCAGCAGTTTAAACAGGGGCCCCTCATCTGAGCAGTTCTTC; CDR3aa: CASSLNRGPSSEQFF
j_gene: TRBJ2-7; v_gene: TRBV2; abundance: .; d_gene: .; CDR3nt: TGTGCCAGCAGTGCAGGGGTGGCTCTCTACGAGCAGTACTTC; CDR3aa: CASSAGVALYEQYF
j_gene: TRBJ2-7; v_gene: TRBV19; abundance: .; d_gene: TRBD1; CDR3nt: TGTGCCAGTAGGAAGCGACAGGGGGATTACGAGCAGTACTTC; CDR3aa: CASRKRQGDYEQYF
j_gene: TRBJ2-7; v_gene: TRBV2; abundance: .; d_gene: TRBD2; CDR3nt: TGTGCCAGCAGTTCGACTAGCGGAGGGCCCAACTCCTACGAGCAGTACTTC; CDR3aa: CASSSTSGGPNSYEQYF
j_gene: TRBJ2-1; v_gene: TRBV11-1; abundance: .; d_gene: TRBD2; CDR3nt: TGTGCCACCCAAAAAGCGGGATTCCCCCTCGACAATGAGCAGTTCTTC; CDR3aa: CATQKAGFPLDNEQFF
j_gene: TRBJ2-3; v_gene: TRBV30; abundance: .; d_gene: TRBD2; CDR3nt: TGTGCCTGGAGGTCAGCGGGGAATACGCAGTATTTT; CDR3aa: CAWRSAGNTQYF
j_gene: TRBJ2-4; v_gene: TRBV27; abundance: .; d_gene: .; CDR3nt: TGTGCCAGCAGTTCCTATGGCAGAAGGTCTGGGCCCAAAAACATTCAGTACTTC; CDR3aa: CASSSYGRRSGPKNIQYF
j_gene: TRBJ2-3; v_gene: TRBV7-2; abundance: .; d_gene: .; CDR3nt: TGTGCCAGCAGCCCCAGCGGAGGTGCAGATACGCAGTATTTT; CDR3aa: CASSPSGGADTQYF
j_gene: TRBJ1-2; v_gene: TRBV6-1; abundance: once; d_gene: TRBD1; CDR3nt: TGTGCCAGCAGCACAACAGGGGCTAATGGCTACACCTTC; CDR3aa: CASSTTGANGYTF
j_gene: TRBJ2-3; v_gene: TRBV4-1; abundance: .; d_gene: TRBD2; CDR3nt: TGCGCCAGTAAACCGACTAGCGGGAGCACAGATACGCAGTATTTT; CDR3aa: CASKPTSGSTDTQYF
j_gene: TRBJ1-5; v_gene: TRBV11-2; abundance: .; d_gene: .; CDR3nt: TGTGCCAGCAGCTTAGGTGCAGGGGCCAATCAGCCCCAGCATTTT; CDR3aa: CASSLGAGANQPQHF
j_gene: TRBJ1-2; v_gene: TRBV5-4; abundance: .; d_gene: .; CDR3nt: TGTGCCAGCAGTCGAGACAGAACTAACTATGGCTACACCTTC; CDR3aa: CASSRDRTNYGYTF
j_gene: TRBJ2-5; v_gene: TRBV27; abundance: .; d_gene: .; CDR3nt: TGTGCCAGCAGTTTGGGGGCGGTGCAAGAGACCCAGTACTTC; CDR3aa: CASSLGAVQETQYF
j_gene: TRBJ2-3; v_gene: TRBV29-1; abundance: .; d_gene: TRBD2; CDR3nt: TGCAGCGTGACGACTAGCGGCACAGATACGCAGTATTTT; CDR3aa: CSVTTSGTDTQYF
j_gene: TRBJ2-7; v_gene: TRBV7-8; abundance: .; d_gene: TRBD1; CDR3nt: TGTGCCAGCACCTTGGGACAGCGGAACTCCTACGAGCAGTACTTC; CDR3aa: CASTLGQRNSYEQYF
j_gene: TRBJ2-1; v_gene: TRBV7-9; abundance: .; d_gene: .; CDR3nt: TGTGCCAGCAGCTTAGGGGACAACAATGAGCAGTTCTTC; CDR3aa: CASSLGDNNEQFF
j_gene: TRBJ1-1; v_gene: TRBV11-2; abundance: .; d_gene: TRBD1; CDR3nt: TGTGCCAGCAGCCGAAGGACAGGGACGACTACTGAAGCTTTCTTT; CDR3aa: CASSRRTGTTTEAFF
j_gene: TRBJ1-2; v_gene: TRBV5-6; abundance: .; d_gene: .; CDR3nt: TGTGCCAGCAGCGGGAGGGCACTAGATGTCTACTATGGCTACACCTTC; CDR3aa: CASSGRALDVYYGYTF
j_gene: TRBJ2-3; v_gene: TRBV9; abundance: .; d_gene: TRBD2; CDR3nt: TGTGCCAGCAGCTCCGATGAAGCGGGATTGGCAGATACGCAGTATTTT; CDR3aa: CASSSDEAGLADTQYF
j_gene: TRBJ1-5; v_gene: TRBV4-1; abundance: .; d_gene: .; CDR3nt: TGCGCCAGCAGCCCGGGACTAGGCAATCAGCCCCAGCATTTT; CDR3aa: CASSPGLGNQPQHF
j_gene: TRBJ2-3; v_gene: TRBV6-1; abundance: .; d_gene: .; CDR3nt: TGTGCCAGCACCATACAGGGTGTCATGGGAGATACGCAGTATTTT; CDR3aa: CASTIQGVMGDTQYF
j_gene: TRBJ2-1; v_gene: TRBV7-3; abundance: once; d_gene: .; CDR3nt: TGTGCCAGCAGCTTAGGGCAGGGTAGGAACAATGAGCAGTTCTTC; CDR3aa: CASSLGQGRNNEQFF
j_gene: TRBJ2-7; v_gene: TRBV30; abundance: .; d_gene: .; CDR3nt: TGTGCCTGGAGTTCCTCAGGGGATGAGCAGTACTTC; CDR3aa: CAWSSSGDEQYF
j_gene: TRBJ2-7; v_gene: TRBV10-3; abundance: .; d_gene: .; CDR3nt: TGTGCCATCAGTCATCAAGAAGGTGAGCGGTACGAGCAGTACTTC; CDR3aa: CAISHQEGERYEQYF
j_gene: TRBJ1-2; v_gene: TRBV4-2; abundance: .; d_gene: TRBD1; CDR3nt: TGTGCCAGCAGCCAAATTACCGGACAGGAGATCTATGGCTACACCTTC; CDR3aa: CASSQITGQEIYGYTF
j_gene: TRBJ1-2; v_gene: TRBV19; abundance: few; d_gene: TRBD1; CDR3nt: TGTGCCAGTAGTGAGAAGAGATTGGACAGGGGAAGCTATGGCTACACCTTC; CDR3aa: CASSEKRLDRGSYGYTF
j_gene: TRBJ1-1; v_gene: TRBV28; abundance: .; d_gene: .; CDR3nt: TGTGCCAGCAGTCCAGACAAGAGGGGGTCCACTGAAGCTTTCTTT; CDR3aa: CASSPDKRGSTEAFF
j_gene: TRBJ2-5; v_gene: TRBV7-9; abundance: .; d_gene: .; CDR3nt: TGTGCCAGCAGCTCGACTGGCATCCAAGAGACCCAGTACTTC; CDR3aa: CASSSTGIQETQYF
j_gene: TRBJ1-3; v_gene: TRBV7-9; abundance: .; d_gene: .; CDR3nt: TGTGCCAGCAGCGACACAGGAGACACCATATATTTT; CDR3aa: CASSDTGDTIYF
j_gene: TRBJ1-2; v_gene: TRBV19; abundance: .; d_gene: .; CDR3nt: TGTGCCAGTAATCCTTGGGAGGGCCATGGCTACACCTTC; CDR3aa: CASNPWEGHGYTF
j_gene: TRBJ2-5; v_gene: TRBV27; abundance: .; d_gene: TRBD2; CDR3nt: TGTGCCAGCAGTTTATATCTAGCGGGAGCGGGGGAGACCCAGTACTTC; CDR3aa: CASSLYLAGAGETQYF
j_gene: TRBJ2-5; v_gene: TRBV5-1; abundance: .; d_gene: TRBD1; CDR3nt: TGCGCCAGCAGCTTGCTTGGACAGGGGCAAGAGACCCAGTACTTC; CDR3aa: CASSLLGQGQETQYF
j_gene: TRBJ2-3; v_gene: TRBV2; abundance: .; d_gene: .; CDR3nt: TGTGCCAGCAGTGAAGCGCTTGGGGTAGCGACAGATACGCAGTATTTT; CDR3aa: CASSEALGVATDTQYF
j_gene: TRBJ1-2; v_gene: TRBV28; abundance: .; d_gene: .; CDR3nt: TGTGCCAGCAGTTTACCGGTGAACTATGGCTACACCTTC; CDR3aa: CASSLPVNYGYTF
j_gene: TRBJ2-2; v_gene: TRBV7-9; abundance: .; d_gene: TRBD2; CDR3nt: TGTGCCAGCAGCTTAGCCATGACGGGAGGGTACACCGGGGAGCTGTTTTTT; CDR3aa: CASSLAMTGGYTGELFF
j_gene: TRBJ1-4; v_gene: TRBV28; abundance: .; d_gene: .; CDR3nt: TGTGCCAGCAGTTCCAACAGGGCCCGCGAAAAACTGTTTTTT; CDR3aa: CASSSNRAREKLFF
j_gene: TRBJ1-2; v_gene: TRBV4-1; abundance: once; d_gene: .; CDR3nt: TGCGCCAGCAGCCAAGACGTTGCGGGATTCGGCTACACCTTC; CDR3aa: CASSQDVAGFGYTF
j_gene: TRBJ2-5; v_gene: TRBV30; abundance: .; d_gene: TRBD2; CDR3nt: TGTGCCTGGTTGAGAGGGGCTAGCGGGCTGGGGGGAGAGACCCAGTACTTC; CDR3aa: CAWLRGASGLGGETQYF
j_gene: TRBJ1-5; v_gene: TRBV1; abundance: once; d_gene: .; CDR3nt: TGCACCAGCAGCCTCAGAGAGGGACACTTCAATCAGCCCCAGCATTTT; CDR3aa: CTSSLREGHFNQPQHF
j_gene: TRBJ1-4; v_gene: TRBV6-6; abundance: .; d_gene: TRBD1; CDR3nt: TGTGCCAGCAGTCGTTCCGGGACAGTTAATGAAAAACTGTTTTTT; CDR3aa: CASSRSGTVNEKLFF
j_gene: TRBJ2-5; v_gene: TRBV6-6; abundance: .; d_gene: .; CDR3nt: TGTGCCAGCAGTTACGTCTTGGGGCGAGAGACCCAGTACTTC; CDR3aa: CASSYVLGRETQYF
j_gene: TRBJ2-1; v_gene: TRBV29-1; abundance: .; d_gene: TRBD1; CDR3nt: TGCAGCGTTGAGTGGAACAGGGGATCGAGAGAGCAGTTCTTC; CDR3aa: CSVEWNRGSREQFF
j_gene: TRBJ2-7; v_gene: TRBV5-1; abundance: .; d_gene: TRBD2; CDR3nt: TGCGCCAGCAGCTTTGGGGCGGGAGGGACCTACGAGCAGTACTTC; CDR3aa: CASSFGAGGTYEQYF
j_gene: TRBJ2-1; v_gene: TRBV5-5; abundance: .; d_gene: .; CDR3nt: TGTGCCAGCAGCCCCGCGTCCGGGAATGAGCAGTTCTTC; CDR3aa: CASSPASGNEQFF